The 32 T cell receptor beta chains in this list originate from one sample, sequenced in a study of cytomegalovirus exposure and HLA in healthy donors. With 60 Vbeta and 13 Jbeta primers, the PCR was carried out. Repertoires were generated with immunoSEQ multiplex PCR, while TCRdb's copy carries only in-frame clones and drops some. The profile shows under 200,000 clones, 75% of them singletons. The sequencing input was PBMCs. All receptors derive from a woman between 45 and 60 years old in good health and CMV-seropositive.

The V call is TRBV7-9, the J call TRBJ1-2; 8 positions agree with TRBD1. In germline, CDR1 is SEHNR, CDR2 FQNEAQ (reference sequence). J was trimmed by 0 bases and V by 5 bases; bases with no gene match: 8. The CDR3 has 16 residues. The CDR3 sequence: CASSTAGTGANYGYTF. DNA for the CDR3: TGTGCCAGCAGCACCGCCGGGACAGGAGCTAACTATGGCTACACCTTC.

The chain uses TRBV5-1 and TRBJ1-6; no firm D call. Trimming removed 5 bases from V and 2 bases from J, with 14 bases in between. The germline CDR1 and CDR2 sequences are SGHRS and YFSETQ. This CDR3 is built from 16 residues. CDR3 sequence: CASSPDVGAYNSPLHF. CDR3 bases: TGCGCCAGCAGTCCCGATGTGGGCGCCTATAATTCACCCCTCCACTTT.

V and J are TRBV7-2 and TRBJ1-2, with a weak D call TRBD1 (5 bases). With 3 bases removed from V and 4 bases from J, the gap between germline ends came to 12 bases. CDR3 length: 14 residues. The germline gives CDR1 SGHTA, CDR2 FQGNSA. The CDR3 DNA reads as TGTGCCAGCAGCTTCAACGGAGGGGTCTATGGCTACACCTTC. Protein sequence: CASSFNGGVYGYTF.

There are a few counts of this clone. The rearrangement joins TRBV6-1 to TRBJ1-3, with D perhaps matching TRBD1 (6 bases). V dropped 2 bases and J dropped 3 bases, with 14 bases sitting between them. CDR1 MNHNS and CDR2 SASEGT come from the germline V gene. This CDR3 has 16 amino acids. The CDR3 loop reads CASSEWVGGSGNTIYF. The DNA for the CDR3 is TGTGCCAGCAGTGAATGGGTAGGGGGAAGTGGAAACACCATATATTTT.

This clone was found once. V usage is TRBV9 and J usage is TRBJ2-7; no definite D call. V was clipped by 0 bases and J by 0 bases, with 7 bases between them. The germline V gene encodes CDR1 SGDLS and CDR2 YYNGEE. CDR3 size: 14 residues. DNA of the CDR3: TGTGCCAGCAGCGTAGCTGGCTTCTCCTACGAGCAGTACTTC. Translating it yields CASSVAGFSYEQYF.

The CDR3 DNA follows: TGTGCCAGTAGTATAGGGGGACAGGGCTACACTGAAGCTTTCTTT. This codes for CASSIGGQGYTEAFF. The V call is TRBV19, the J call TRBJ1-1, with 9 bases that match TRBD1. This CDR3 region has 15 residues. V dropped 1 base and J dropped 3; count of bases not matched to a gene: 3. Germline V gene data show CDR1 as LNHDA and CDR2 as SQIVND (reference sequence).

V usage is TRBV7-6 and J usage is TRBJ2-5, with D tentatively TRBD2 (6 bases). This CDR3 is built from 14 residues. V lost 3 bases and J lost 3, with 11 bases in between. CDR1 and CDR2 (germline): SGHVS, FNYEAQ. The CDR3, as DNA: TGTGCCAGCAGCTTGTATGGGGGGAAAGAGACCCAGTACTTC. This codes for CASSLYGGKETQYF.

The rearrangement joins TRBV9 to TRBJ1-2, with 7 positions matching TRBD1. Germline V gene lookup returns CDR1 SGDLS and CDR2 YYNGEE. With V trimmed by 0 bases and J by 5 bases, 7 bases remained unmatched. This CDR3 contains 15 residues. CDR3 residues: CASSVARDSCYGYTF. The DNA for the CDR3 is TGTGCCAGCAGCGTAGCTAGGGACAGTTGTTATGGCTACACCTTC.

This chain connects TRBV5-1 to TRBJ1-2, with 7 bases identical to TRBD1. After removal of 0 bases from V and 3 bases from J, the junction contained 8 bases not matched to a gene. This CDR3 spans 16 amino acids. CDR1 is SGHRS, CDR2 YFSETQ, per germline. CDR3 bases: TGCGCCAGCAGCTTGGAAGTAAGGGGGCAGGACTATGGCTACACCTTC. This encodes CASSLEVRGQDYGYTF.

The V and J genes are TRBV10-1 and TRBJ2-2, with D tentatively TRBD2 (5 bases). Germline lookup yields CDR1 WNHNN and CDR2 SYGVQD (reference sequence). The CDR3 has 14 amino acids. Trimming removed 0 bases at V and 9 bases at J, with 11 bases between. Here the CDR3 DNA reads TGCGCCAGCAGTGAGTCGAGCGGATTCCGGGAGCTGTTTTTT. This sequence encodes CASSESSGFRELFF.

This clone has a single count. The CDR3 loop reads CAIRRPERYGYTF. The CDR3, as DNA: TGTGCCATCAGGAGGCCCGAGCGGTATGGCTACACCTTC. The chain recombines TRBV10-3 with TRBJ1-2; D ambiguous. This CDR3 is built from 13 residues. CDR1 ENHRY and CDR2 SYGVKD come from the germline V gene. The ends were cut back, 6 bases at V and 5 bases at J, with 13 bases in the middle.

This clone has only a few counts. The chain couples TRBV5-6 to TRBJ2-2; no clear D gene. V shed 0 bases and J shed 8 bases, with 23 bases lying between them. Germline V gene lookup returns CDR1 SGHDT and CDR2 YYEEEE. The CDR3 is 18 residues long. The CDR3 here is CASSLGIFDEGLEGELFF. CDR3 DNA: TGTGCCAGCAGCTTGGGGATTTTTGACGAAGGCTTGGAGGGGGAGCTGTTTTTT.

V is TRBV27 and J is TRBJ2-2, with a weak D call TRBD2 (7 bases). Germline CDR1 reads MNHEY; CDR2 reads SMNVEV (reference sequence). V was clipped by 7 bases and J by 6 bases, with 18 bases between them. The CDR3 is 15 residues long. CDR3: CASKLWGGDSGELFF. In DNA form, the CDR3 reads TGTGCCAGCAAGCTCTGGGGGGGCGATTCCGGGGAGCTGTTTTTT.

The CDR3 here is CASSSRLAGDEQFF. The CDR3 nucleotides read TGTGCCAGCAGTTCCCGACTAGCCGGGGATGAGCAGTTCTTC. V and J are TRBV27 and TRBJ2-1; TRBD2 agrees at 7 bases. The germline gives CDR1 MNHEY, CDR2 SMNVEV (reference sequence). This CDR3 is 14 amino acids long. Trimming removed 4 bases from V and 8 bases from J; junction bases left unmatched: 8.

The J gene is TRBJ1-2, the V gene TRBV7-9; no clear D gene. V was trimmed by 5 bases and J by 0 bases, leaving 10 bases between them. From germline, CDR1 is SEHNR and CDR2 FQNEAQ (reference sequence). This CDR3 contains 14 residues. Here the CDR3 reads CASSPNPANYGYTF. CDR3 sequence (DNA): TGTGCCAGCAGCCCTAACCCCGCTAACTATGGCTACACCTTC.

This clone was detected only a few times. The V call is TRBV5-1, the J call TRBJ1-4; D unclear. The CDR3 has 17 amino acids. With 3 bases removed from V and 4 bases from J, the gap between germline ends came to 19 bases. Per the germline V gene, CDR1 is SGHRS and CDR2 is YFSETQ. The CDR3 sequence is CASSSGYTRLINEKLFF. The CDR3 DNA is TGCGCCAGCAGCTCGGGTTACACGAGGTTAATTAATGAAAAACTGTTTTTT.

This clone has only a few counts. This sample includes further DNA sequences coding for the same CDR3. The V call is TRBV5-1, the J call TRBJ2-5, with 10 bases identical to TRBD2. V was pared by 1 base and J by 2 bases, with 2 bases of the junction left unmatched. The germline V gene has CDR1 SGHRS and CDR2 YFSETQ. The CDR3 consists of 15 residues. Here the CDR3 reads CASSLRSGGQETQYF. As DNA, the CDR3 is TGCGCCAGCAGCTTGCGTAGCGGGGGGCAAGAGACCCAGTACTTC. Looking up the rest from reference TRBV5-1 and TRBJ2-5 gives the full variable domain: KAGVTQTPRYLIKTRGQQVTLSCSPISGHRSVSWYQQTPGQGLQFLFEYFSETQRNKGNFPGRFSGRQFSNSRSEMNVSTLELGDSALYLCASSLRSGGQETQYFGPGTRLLVL.

This rearrangement joins TRBV6-1 to TRBJ1-2; D may be TRBD1 (5 bases). Germline V gene lookup returns CDR1 MNHNS and CDR2 SASEGT. The germline V and J ends were trimmed by 6 bases and 4 bases, with 15 bases remaining between them. The CDR3 loop spans 14 amino acids. The CDR3 DNA is TGTGCCAGCAGCCGGGAGCGGGGGGTCTATGGCTACACCTTC. Its translation: CASSRERGVYGYTF.

As regards this clone: The same CDR3 can be traced to other DNA sequences in this sample. The J gene is TRBJ1-2, the V gene TRBV2; the D gene is possibly TRBD1 (6 bases). The germline V gene encodes CDR1 SNHLY and CDR2 FYNNEI. The CDR3 runs 15 residues. The V end lost 3 bases, the J end lost 7 bases, and 18 bases lay between the germline ends. The CDR3 loop reads CASSDNGGGGAGYTF. The CDR3 nucleotides are TGTGCCAGCAGTGATAACGGGGGAGGGGGAGCTGGCTACACCTTC.

With regard to this clone: The junction differs from germline at one of its ends, possibly a read error. V usage is TRBV11-3 and J usage is TRBJ1-1; possibly TRBD1 for D (5 bases). CDR3 length: 10 amino acids. Germline CDR1 reads SGHNT; CDR2 reads YENEEA. CDR3 region: CAGPNTEAFF. CDR3 nucleotides: TGCGCGGGGCCGAACACTGAAGCTTTCTTT.

This clone was seen only a few times. The chain carries TRBV9 and TRBJ1-3; 7 bases agree with TRBD1. With V trimmed by 2 bases and J by 0 bases, 2 bases remained unmatched. CDR1 is SGDLS and CDR2 is YYNGEE in the germline V gene. The CDR3 is 15 residues long. The CDR3 spells CASSVQGDSGNTIYF. In nucleotides, the CDR3 is TGTGCCAGCAGCGTCCAGGGGGACTCTGGAAACACCATATATTTT.

The chain recombines TRBV19 with TRBJ1-5; D may be TRBD1 (6 bases). Germline values: CDR1 LNHDA, CDR2 SQIVND (reference sequence). The ends were cut back, 3 bases at V and 7 bases at J, with 10 bases in the middle. This CDR3 is built from 13 residues. CDR3 protein: CASSIWGPQPQHF. As DNA, the CDR3 is TGTGCCAGTAGTATTTGGGGGCCGCAGCCCCAGCATTTT.

The chain carries TRBV6-4 and TRBJ1-1; tentative D call: TRBD1 (5 bases). This CDR3 is built from 17 residues. Germline V gene lookup returns CDR1 MRHNA and CDR2 SNTAGT. Deletions cut 6 bases from V and 5 bases from J, with 25 bases between. The CDR3: CASRTGVFLGEGTEAFF. The CDR3 nucleotides are TGTGCCAGCAGGACGGGGGTGTTCCTGGGGGAGGGAACTGAAGCTTTCTTT.

The gene calls are TRBV2 and TRBJ2-1; 9 bases agree with TRBD1. Germline CDR1 and CDR2: SNHLY and FYNNEI. The J segment lost 0 bases and the V segment lost 11 bases, leaving 17 bases of the junction unmatched. This CDR3 comprises 18 residues. The CDR3 DNA follows: TGTGCCGGACACAGGGGGCCTTTCGCGGGACACTCCTACAATGAGCAGTTCTTC. It encodes CAGHRGPFAGHSYNEQFF.

The chain employs TRBV7-9 and TRBJ1-6; a weak D match, TRBD1 (5 bases). Trimming shortened V by 1 base and J by 10 bases, and 5 bases separated the two germline ends. Per the germline V gene, CDR1 is SEHNR and CDR2 is FQNEAQ (reference sequence). The length of the CDR3 is 12 residues. CDR3 in amino acids: CASSLEGSPLHF. The CDR3 region has the DNA TGTGCCAGCAGCTTAGAGGGGTCACCCCTCCACTTT.

The J gene is TRBJ1-5, the V gene TRBV5-1; possible D gene TRBD1, 6 bases. The CDR3 has 14 amino acids. Germline V gene sequence: CDR1 SGHRS, CDR2 YFSETQ. V was clipped by 0 bases and J by 7 bases, with 11 bases between them. As DNA, the CDR3 is TGCGCCAGCAGCTTGGATGGGGGCAGGCAGCCCCAGCATTTT. It yields the protein CASSLDGGRQPQHF.

This clone occurred once. The V and J genes are TRBV9 and TRBJ2-7, with a weak D call TRBD2 (5 bases). Germline CDR1 is SGDLS and CDR2 is YYNGEE. The CDR3 has 15 residues. V gave up 0 bases and J gave up 6 bases, with 16 bases separating them. The CDR3 sequence: CASSVDAPEDSEQYF. The CDR3 nucleotides read TGTGCCAGCAGCGTAGATGCCCCTGAGGACTCCGAGCAGTACTTC.

The chain couples TRBV6-4 to TRBJ2-1; possibly TRBD2 for D (5 bases). Germline CDR1 reads MRHNA; CDR2 reads SNTAGT. V lost 0 bases, J lost 9 bases, and 12 bases lay in between. CDR3 length: 14 residues. CDR3 sequence: CASSDSASSGEQFF. The CDR3 DNA reads as TGTGCCAGCAGTGACTCGGCTAGCAGTGGTGAGCAGTTCTTC.

The chain combines TRBV5-3 with TRBJ1-1; TRBD1 is a possible D gene (6 bases). TRBV5-3 is flagged as an ORF with uncertain function. V shed 10 bases and J shed 2 bases, with 12 bases lying between them. CDR3 length equals 12 residues. The CDR3 sequence is CAGGADNTEAFF. The DNA for the CDR3 is TGTGCCGGGGGGGCGGATAACACTGAAGCTTTCTTT.

The chain employs TRBV9 and TRBJ2-2, with 11 nucleotides matching TRBD2. Trimming at V came to 2 bases and at J to 2 bases, leaving 11 bases not matched to a gene. The CDR3 loop spans 19 amino acids. CDR1 and CDR2 (germline): SGDLS, YYNGEE. CDR3 sequence (DNA): TGTGCCAGCAGCGTTGGGACTAGCGGTACTAATAAAAACACCGGGGAGCTGTTTTTT. Amino acids: CASSVGTSGTNKNTGELFF.

The gene calls are TRBV5-1 and TRBJ2-5, with 10 positions matching TRBD2. CDR1 is SGHRS, CDR2 YFSETQ, per germline. CDR3 length equals 15 residues. The trim removed 2 bases at V and 5 bases at J, leaving 6 bases unmatched. The CDR3 region is CASSFTSGVWETQYF. The CDR3 region has the DNA TGCGCCAGCAGCTTTACTAGCGGGGTGTGGGAGACCCAGTACTTC.

V gene TRBV5-1 combines with J gene TRBJ2-5, with 8 nucleotides matching TRBD2. CDR1 is SGHRS and CDR2 is YFSETQ in the germline V gene. CDR3 length equals 17 residues. The ends lost 2 bases at V and 5 bases at J; junction bases unmatched: 14. The CDR3 loop reads CASSFRFRGGSVETQYF. The CDR3 DNA follows: TGCGCCAGCAGCTTCCGTTTTCGGGGGGGGTCCGTGGAGACCCAGTACTTC.